This TCR beta chain was sequenced in a study of monozygotic twins with inflammatory bowel disease. General study results and limits: Sharing of clonotypes with others was lower in IBD patients than in healthy twins, and this was especially so with disease activity.

Germline V gene data show CDR1 as SGHTA and CDR2 as FQGNSA. The CDR3 is 14 amino acids. TCRdb reworked the 5' RACE reads into one entry per CDR3 protein, no DNA. This table lists about 210,000 distinct CDR3 sequences. Points on this clonotype: What it binds is unknown.

The chain couples TRBV7-2 to TRBJ1-5. The source is a human donor with ulcerative colitis or Crohn's disease, or a healthy co-twin of an affected twin (not recorded which). The sequenced sample was blood. The CDR3 protein is CASSFATSNQPQHF.